This T cell receptor (beta chain) was sequenced in a study of Graves' ophthalmopathy and Graves' hyperthyroidism. The authors amplified TCR beta CDR3 regions from RNA transcripts. The first round was an RT-PCR with HTBI primers, and the second round was a multiplex PCR. In TCRdb, the multiplex PCR reads were re-called with MiXCR into one record per CDR3 protein. The sample lists approximately 210,000 distinct CDR3 sequences, roughly 21% occurring once. Overall study results and limits: Most clonotypes expanded in thyroid above 0.001 frequency were present in blood too. A model of 13 signatures distinguished ophthalmopathy from stable hyperthyroidism at 87.88% sensitivity and 70% to 84% specificity.

The germline V gene encodes CDR1 SNHLY and CDR2 FYNNEI. The CDR3 contains 14 residues. Trimming at V came to 6 bases and at J to 4 bases, leaving 6 bases not matched to a gene. Each donor who had ophthalmopathy showed moderate-to-severe activity, a CAS of ≥3, a NOSPECS of ≥4, and a duration under 3 months. The authors used Ficoll-Paque density gradient centrifugation to separate PBMCs. The input was 8.5 to 10 ml of fresh peripheral blood. A word on this clonotype: Its antigen is as yet unknown.

Specimen: peripheral blood. The gene calls are TRBV2 and TRBJ1-5; TRBD1 matches at 7 bases. The sequence was obtained from a woman aged 45 to 65 with Graves' ophthalmopathy. CDR3: CASRETGQNQPQHF. The CDR3 DNA reads TGTGCCAGCAGGGAGACAGGGCAGAATCAGCCCCAGCATTTT.